Listed below are T cell receptor beta chains from one sample, sequenced in a study of T-cell reconstitution after alpha-beta-depleted transplantation in children. TCRdb re-called the PCR reads with MiXCR, one entry per CDR3 protein. The sample lists 81,000 or so distinct CDR3 sequences; around 15% were seen once. The sequences come from PBMCs, mostly from graft donor cells, collected 180 days after TCRalphabeta/CD19-depleted stem cell transplant. These receptors all stem from a male patient aged 2 to 10 who had a stem cell transplant for acute lymphoblastic leukemia, so the T cells may come from the graft donor. The CDR3 runs from the conserved cysteine through the conserved F or W. D genes are given only for firm matches. Size values are once, few and many counts, or a class for expanded clones, and some rows have none.

J gene: TRBJ1-1; clone size: few; V gene: TRBV24-1; D gene: .; CDR3 protein: CATSEPGGTEAFF; CDR3 DNA: TGTGCCACCAGTGAGCCGGGGGGGACTGAAGCTTTCTTT
J gene: TRBJ2-1; clone size: few; V gene: TRBV11-1; D gene: TRBD1; CDR3 protein: CASSFGTGINEQFF; CDR3 DNA: TGTGCCAGCAGCTTCGGGACAGGGATAAATGAGCAGTTCTTC
J gene: TRBJ1-4; clone size: few; V gene: TRBV6-2/TRBV6-3; D gene: .; CDR3 protein: CASKLATNEKLFF; CDR3 DNA: TGTGCCAGCAAGCTAGCAACTAATGAAAAACTGTTTTTT
J gene: TRBJ2-1; clone size: .; V gene: TRBV7-2; D gene: TRBD2; CDR3 protein: CASRPGASGYNEQFF; CDR3 DNA: TGTGCCAGCAGACCTGGGGCTAGCGGTTACAATGAGCAGTTCTTC
J gene: TRBJ1-1; clone size: .; V gene: TRBV11-2; D gene: .; CDR3 protein: CASSSSTSLTFNTEAFF; CDR3 DNA: TGTGCCAGCAGCTCCTCAACATCCCTCACTTTTAACACTGAAGCTTTCTTT
J gene: TRBJ1-6; clone size: .; V gene: TRBV6-1; D gene: .; CDR3 protein: CASSSGTVFLALHF; CDR3 DNA: TGTGCCAGCAGCTCCGGGACGGTATTTCTAGCCCTCCACTTT
J gene: TRBJ2-7; clone size: many; V gene: TRBV5-6; D gene: TRBD1; CDR3 protein: CASSWETGTGVNEQYF; CDR3 DNA: TGTGCCAGCAGCTGGGAGACCGGGACAGGGGTGAACGAGCAGTACTTC
J gene: TRBJ2-1; clone size: .; V gene: TRBV6-2/TRBV6-3; D gene: .; CDR3 protein: CASSYRDLSSYNEQFF; CDR3 DNA: TGTGCCAGCAGTTACCGGGATTTGAGCTCCTACAATGAGCAGTTCTTC
J gene: TRBJ2-1; clone size: .; V gene: TRBV12-3/TRBV12-4; D gene: TRBD1; CDR3 protein: CASSFGDSPTYNEQFF; CDR3 DNA: TGTGCCAGCAGTTTTGGGGACAGCCCGACCTACAATGAGCAGTTCTTC
J gene: TRBJ2-1; clone size: .; V gene: TRBV12-3/TRBV12-4; D gene: .; CDR3 protein: CVSSVREGHIGNEQFF; CDR3 DNA: TGTGTCAGCAGTGTCAGAGAGGGGCACATCGGTAATGAGCAGTTCTTC
J gene: TRBJ1-3; clone size: few; V gene: TRBV12-3/TRBV12-4; D gene: .; CDR3 protein: CASSLSPFSGNTIYF; CDR3 DNA: TGTGCCAGCAGTTTGTCCCCTTTCTCTGGAAACACCATATATTTT
J gene: TRBJ2-1; clone size: many; V gene: TRBV25-1; D gene: .; CDR3 protein: CAAGIEDYGEQFF; CDR3 DNA: TGTGCCGCTGGGATAGAGGATTACGGTGAGCAGTTCTTC
J gene: TRBJ2-7; clone size: few; V gene: TRBV6-1; D gene: TRBD1; CDR3 protein: CASSEAAGTGVYEQYF; CDR3 DNA: TGTGCCAGCAGCGAGGCGGCCGGGACAGGGGTCTACGAGCAGTACTTC
J gene: TRBJ1-6; clone size: .; V gene: TRBV15; D gene: TRBD1; CDR3 protein: CATRTPGQGYNSPLHF; CDR3 DNA: TGTGCCACCAGAACTCCGGGACAGGGGTATAATTCACCCCTCCACTTT
J gene: TRBJ1-1; clone size: .; V gene: TRBV18; D gene: TRBD1; CDR3 protein: CASSVGRGLNTEAFF; CDR3 DNA: TGTGCCAGCTCGGTGGGCAGGGGGCTGAACACTGAAGCTTTCTTT
J gene: TRBJ2-5; clone size: many; V gene: TRBV15; D gene: .; CDR3 protein: CATSRDSSRGESETQYF; CDR3 DNA: TGTGCCACCAGCAGAGATTCTAGCAGGGGTGAGAGCGAGACCCAGTACTTC
J gene: TRBJ2-7; clone size: .; V gene: TRBV12-3/TRBV12-4; D gene: .; CDR3 protein: CASSLSASFEQYF; CDR3 DNA: TGTGCCAGCAGTTTAAGCGCCTCCTTCGAGCAGTACTTC
J gene: TRBJ2-3; clone size: .; V gene: TRBV5-1; D gene: .; CDR3 protein: CASSLAGFTDTQYF; CDR3 DNA: TGCGCCAGCAGCTTGGCCGGTTTCACAGATACGCAGTATTTT
J gene: TRBJ2-1; clone size: few; V gene: TRBV3-1; D gene: TRBD2; CDR3 protein: CASSHHGGGDYNEQFF; CDR3 DNA: TGTGCCAGCAGCCATCATGGCGGGGGGGACTACAATGAGCAGTTCTTC